A selection of T cell receptor beta chains follows, all from one sample in a study of read filtering for tumor transcriptome and immune sequencing. TCRdb processed the reads anew with MiXCR; each CDR3 protein has one entry. The table lists 48,000 or so distinct CDR3 sequences, roughly 19% of them singletons. The specimen sequenced was a population of CD138-negative cells sorted from bone marrow. The receptors were sampled from a donor aged 40 or older with multiple myeloma. CDR3s include the opening cysteine and the closing phenylalanine or tryptophan. Each record gives: CDR3 length, D gene, J gene, V gene, clone size, CDR3 DNA, CDR3 protein. The D gene is left open where the match is weak. A clone size is listed for some rows: how often the clone was seen (once, few, many), or a class if it is expanded.

20 TRBD1 TRBJ2-6 TRBV6-5 - TGTGCCAGCAGCCCCGGGACAGGGGGTATGTTTAGGTCTGAGGCCAACGTCCTGACTTTC CASSPGTGGMFRSEANVLTF
14 - TRBJ2-3 TRBV7-9 many TGTGCCAGCAGCTCCGACCCTCCCGGAGATACGCAGTATTTT CASSSDPPGDTQYF
19 TRBD2 TRBJ2-1 TRBV11-2 medium-sized TGTGCCAGCAGCTTTAAGGCTAGCGGGTCCATTAACTCCTACAATGAGCAGTTCTTC CASSFKASGSINSYNEQFF
14 - TRBJ2-3 TRBV24-1 many TGTGCCACCAGTGCGACAGGAACCACAGATACGCAGTATTTT CATSATGTTDTQYF
11 TRBD1 TRBJ1-5 TRBV20-1 few TGCAGTGCTAGCTCGGACAGGACCCAGCATTTT CSASSDRTQHF
15 TRBD2 TRBJ2-1 TRBV20-1 many TGCAGTGCTGAAGCCCGGGCGGGAGTTCTTGATGAGCAGTTCTTC CSAEARAGVLDEQFF
15 TRBD2 TRBJ2-7 TRBV7-9 many TGTGCCAGCAGGCCCCCGGGACTAGGAACCTACGAGCAGTACTTC CASRPPGLGTYEQYF
15 - TRBJ2-1 TRBV10-3 - TGTGCCATCAGTGAGAGAGCGGACGTAGACAATGAGCAGCCCTTC CAISERADVDNEQPF
14 - TRBJ2-5 TRBV20-1 few TGCAGTGCTAGAGATTGGAGGAACCAAGAGACCCAGTACTTC CSARDWRNQETQYF
17 TRBD2 TRBJ2-3 TRBV12-5 many TGTGCTAGTGGTTTGGTAATGACTAGCGAAAGCACAGATACGCAGTATTTT CASGLVMTSESTDTQYF
18 TRBD1 TRBJ1-1 TRBV12-3/TRBV12-4 many TGTGCCAGCAGTTTGATTGGGACAGGGGGCGCTTCTATGCCTGAAGCTTTCTTT CASSLIGTGGASMPEAFF
14 - TRBJ2-1 TRBV5-1 medium-sized TGCGCCAGCAGCTTCAGGGACGCCTACAATGAGCAGTTCTTC CASSFRDAYNEQFF
14 - TRBJ2-3 TRBV20-1 - TGCAGTGCTAGTCCCGGGCCGCGCACAGATACGCAGTATTTT CSASPGPRTDTQYF
15 TRBD2 TRBJ2-7 TRBV20-1 many TGCAGTGCTAGCCCCTCGGGGGGAGACTCCTACGAGCAGTACTTC CSASPSGGDSYEQYF
17 TRBD1 TRBJ2-7 TRBV6-5 many TGTGCCAGCAGTTACGGACAGGGGGCTGTTCAGGCCTACGAGCAGTACTTC CASSYGQGAVQAYEQYF
15 - TRBJ2-2 TRBV7-9 many TGTGCCAGCAGCTTAACCCAACAAAGTGCCGGGGAGCTGTTTTTT CASSLTQQSAGELFF
15 - TRBJ2-7 TRBV7-8 - TGTGCCAGCAGCTTAGTGGTGACTAACCCCTGCGAGCAGTACTTC CASSLVVTNPCEQYF
15 TRBD2 TRBJ2-7 TRBV3-1 many TGTGCCAGCAGCCAAGCACTAGCGGGAGTAAGTGAGCAGTACTTC CASSQALAGVSEQYF
16 - TRBJ1-4 TRBV14 many TGTGCCAGCAGCCCAAGAGGAATAGTGAGGGGCGAAAAACTGTTTTTT CASSPRGIVRGEKLFF
18 - TRBJ1-5 TRBV4-1 - TGCGCCAGCAGCCAAGTATCACCGGGCTCAACCTACGGGCAGCCCCAGCATTTT CASSQVSPGSTYGQPQHF
13 - TRBJ2-1 TRBV20-1 many TGCAGTGCTACTTTCGCCTATAACGGTGAGCAGTTCTTC CSATFAYNGEQFF
14 - TRBJ1-1 TRBV7-6 many TGTGCCAGCAGCCTCTCCCCAGTGAACACTGAAGCTTTCTTT CASSLSPVNTEAFF
14 - TRBJ1-1 TRBV19 many TGTGCCAGTAGTAGGACTCTAGGATCCACTGAAGCTTTCTTT CASSRTLGSTEAFF
14 - TRBJ2-7 TRBV29-1 - TGCAGCGCCTGGGCCCAGTTGCCATCCTACGAGCAGTACTTC CSAWAQLPSYEQYF
12 - TRBJ2-1 TRBV20-1 few TGCAGTGCTAGCGGGGTCTACAATGAGCAGTTCTTC CSASGVYNEQFF
15 TRBD2 TRBJ2-7 TRBV6-5 many TGTGCCAGCAGTCCCGGGGGGGCCACCTCCTACGAGCAGTACTTC CASSPGGATSYEQYF